The source of this T cell receptor (beta chain) is a study of CD8+ T cells in alopecia areata. The study's findings and limits: Greater clonality was observed in lesional scalp samples, especially alopecia totalis/universalis, versus normal scalp. Between patients, shared TCR sequences were less clear than in mice. This was possibly due in part to HLA diversity in the patient population.

RNA extraction was followed by reverse transcription into cDNA, which acted as the sequencing template. Measured with immunoSEQ multiplex PCR; TCRdb has only the in-frame clones, and not every one. The sample has approximately 59,000 clones; approximately 45% are singletons. Turning to this clone: What it binds is unknown.

PBMCs, the starting material, were the source of sorted CD4+ and CD8+ T cells. CDR1 and CDR2 (germline): GTSNPN, SVGIG (reference sequence). V was pared by 0 bases and J by 8 bases, with 10 bases of the junction left unmatched. The CDR3 totals 15 residues. This rearrangement joins TRBV30 to TRBJ2-1; 7 bases map to TRBD2. Sequences were derived from CD8+ T cells sorted from blood, sampled at week 0. The receptor's source is a human donor with alopecia areata. The CDR3 loop is CAWSVLGGGWDEQFF. The CDR3 DNA follows: TGTGCCTGGAGTGTACTCGGGGGAGGGTGGGATGAGCAGTTCTTC.